There are many counts of the clone carrying this T cell receptor beta chain. The antigen is undetermined. RNA transcripts gave rise to amplified TCR beta CDR3 regions. A set of HTBI primers served as the primers for a first-round RT-PCR of the TCR CDR3. One entry per CDR3 protein, called by TCRdb with MiXCR from the multiplex PCR reads. The sample has about 360,000 distinct CDR3 sequences, approximately 20% seen once. The data originate from a study of T cells in Graves' hyperthyroidism and ophthalmopathy. Whole-study context: Blood was drawn when the patient was first diagnosed and still untreated.

The study's findings and limits: A 13 V-J signature model discriminated ophthalmopathy versus stable hyperthyroidism.

Exclusion of patients followed from uncontrolled infection, other autoimmune disease, pregnancy or lactation. This receptor was taken from a woman aged 18-30 years with Graves' hyperthyroidism. Source material: blood.

CDR3 sequence reads: CASARRGTYEQYF. The CDR3, as DNA: TGTGCCAGCGCGAGGAGGGGGACCTACGAGCAGTACTTC. The rearrangement joins TRBV5-6 to TRBJ2-7; perhaps D is TRBD1 or TRBD2 (6 bases each). This CDR3 spans 13 amino acids. Germline V lookup: CDR1 SGHDT, CDR2 YYEEEE. Trimming left V 7 bases short and J 2 bases short, with 13 bases between.